A selection of T cell receptor beta chains follows, all from one sample in a study of OX40 agonist ivuxolimab in advanced cancers. Here immunoSEQ multiplex PCR was the method, and the copy in TCRdb shows in-frame clones only, minus some. This table has more than 65,000 clones, around 84% appearing once. The sample in question was CD4+ or CD8+ T cells sorted from blood, obtained in a trial of the OX40 agonist ivuxolimab. The receptors derive from an adult with an advanced solid tumor such as melanoma, head and neck, liver or kidney cancer. CDR3s include the opening cysteine and the closing phenylalanine or tryptophan. D genes are given only for firm matches. Size is stated for part of the rows, as once, few or many counts, or as a class when the clone is expanded.

v_call	d_call	clone_size	j_call	cdr3_aa	cdr3_nt
TRBV2	TRBD1	NA	TRBJ2-7	CASSELGQGKSYEQYF	TGTGCCAGCAGTGAATTGGGACAGGGAAAATCTTACGAGCAGTACTTC
TRBV19	NA	NA	TRBJ1-6	CASSIASGRGRSPLHF	TGTGCCAGTAGTATAGCGTCTGGCAGGGGAAGATCACCCCTCCACTTT
TRBV27	NA	NA	TRBJ1-4	CASSLNGPREKLFF	TGTGCCAGCAGTTTAAACGGACCAAGGGAAAAACTGTTTTTT
TRBV11-3	NA	NA	TRBJ2-1	CASSFGQNGNEQFF	TGTGCCAGCAGCTTCGGACAGAATGGGAATGAGCAGTTCTTC
TRBV5-5	NA	NA	TRBJ1-2	CASTAIPGDGYGYTF	TGTGCCAGCACCGCCATCCCCGGGGACGGCTATGGCTACACCTTC
TRBV29-1	NA	once	TRBJ1-1	CSVSQGNTEAFF	TGCAGCGTTTCCCAGGGTAACACTGAAGCTTTCTTT
TRBV7-2	NA	NA	TRBJ1-4	CASSLMGSPNYVFF	TGTGCCAGCAGCTTAATGGGTAGCCCAAATTATGTGTTTTTT
TRBV6-6	TRBD2	NA	TRBJ2-7	CASKPAEGREPYEQYF	TGTGCCAGCAAACCCGCGGAGGGGAGGGAACCCTACGAGCAGTACTTC
TRBV27	TRBD1	NA	TRBJ1-5	CASRETGGFQPQHF	TGTGCCAGCAGGGAGACAGGGGGCTTTCAGCCCCAGCATTTT
TRBV28	NA	NA	TRBJ1-1	CASSLPQHTEAFF	TGTGCCAGCAGTTTGCCACAGCACACTGAAGCTTTCTTT
TRBV7-9	NA	NA	TRBJ2-5	CASSPQERGVKETQYF	TGTGCCAGCAGCCCCCAGGAGAGGGGGGTCAAAGAGACCCAGTACTTC
TRBV11-2	TRBD1	NA	TRBJ1-4	CASSPGQNEKLFF	TGTGCCAGCAGCCCGGGACAGAATGAAAAACTGTTTTTT
TRBV19	NA	few	TRBJ1-1	CASSMLREGTEAFF	TGTGCCAGTAGTATGCTCCGGGAGGGCACTGAAGCTTTCTTT
TRBV6-5	NA	once	TRBJ1-1	CASSYGQHRRDTEAFF	TGTGCCAGCAGTTACGGGCAACACCGGAGGGACACTGAAGCTTTCTTT
TRBV25-1	TRBD2	NA	TRBJ2-3	CASSGLAGSADTQYF	TGTGCCAGCAGTGGACTAGCGGGGTCTGCAGATACGCAGTATTTT
TRBV7-2	NA	NA	TRBJ2-5	CASSLTSPETQYF	TGTGCCAGCAGCTTAACTAGCCCAGAGACCCAGTACTTC
TRBV7-2	TRBD1	NA	TRBJ2-5	CASSLDPRKQGKETQYF	TGTGCCAGCAGCTTAGATCCCAGAAAACAGGGGAAAGAGACCCAGTACTTC
TRBV9	TRBD2	few	TRBJ2-3	CASSVGASGGASTDTQYF	TGTGCCAGCAGCGTAGGGGCTAGCGGGGGGGCTAGCACAGATACGCAGTATTTT
TRBV9	NA	NA	TRBJ1-2	CASSVSGAGYGYTF	TGTGCCAGCAGCGTTTCAGGGGCGGGGTATGGCTACACCTTC
TRBV7-2	NA	NA	TRBJ2-7	CASSRTAQSSYEQYF	TGTGCCAGCAGCCGGACTGCCCAGTCTTCCTACGAGCAGTACTTC
TRBV9	NA	NA	TRBJ2-3	CASSVAPGSTDTQYF	TGTGCCAGCAGCGTAGCTCCTGGCAGCACAGATACGCAGTATTTT
TRBV29-1	NA	NA	TRBJ2-7	CSVGPLGAGEQYF	TGCAGCGTTGGGCCCCTGGGGGCAGGCGAGCAGTACTTC
TRBV2	TRBD2	few	TRBJ2-1	CASSTSGVEFF	TGTGCCAGCAGTACCAGCGGGGTGGAGTTCTTC
TRBV7-2	NA	once	TRBJ2-5	CASSISSYQETQYF	TGTGCCAGCAGCATCTCCTCTTACCAAGAGACCCAGTACTTC
TRBV5-4	NA	NA	TRBJ1-2	CASSGGEYGYTF	TGTGCCAGCAGCGGGGGAGAGTATGGCTACACCTTC
TRBV18	NA	once	TRBJ2-2	CASSRSDTTGELFF	TGTGCCAGCTCACGCTCAGACACCACCGGGGAGCTGTTTTTT
TRBV6-5	TRBD1	NA	TRBJ1-2	CASSPNRGQYGYTF	TGTGCCAGCAGTCCCAACAGGGGGCAATATGGCTACACCTTC
TRBV5-1	TRBD1	once	TRBJ2-7	CASSLLSGQGYEQYF	TGCGCCAGCAGCTTGCTGTCAGGACAGGGCTACGAGCAGTACTTC
TRBV10-3	NA	NA	TRBJ1-4	CAISDGVLNEKLFF	TGTGCCATCAGTGACGGAGTCCTTAATGAAAAACTGTTTTTT
TRBV27	NA	NA	TRBJ1-2	CASSLTPGLTGGYTF	TGTGCCAGCAGTCTCACGCCCGGACTGACTGGGGGCTACACCTTC
TRBV6-5	NA	NA	TRBJ2-1	CASSYSASIPYNEQFF	TGTGCCAGCAGTTACTCGGCCAGCATCCCCTACAATGAGCAGTTCTTC
TRBV10-3	TRBD2	NA	TRBJ2-2	CAISEGGAGELFF	TGTGCCATCAGTGAGGGGGGGGCCGGGGAGCTGTTTTTT
TRBV10-3	TRBD1	few	TRBJ1-5	CAISTQGAQPQHF	TGTGCCATCAGTACACAGGGGGCTCAGCCCCAGCATTTT
TRBV7-2	NA	NA	TRBJ2-7	CASSTGLGEQYF	TGTGCCAGCAGCACTGGGCTGGGGGAGCAGTACTTC
TRBV7-2	NA	NA	TRBJ1-2	CASSAGSGYGYTF	TGTGCCAGCAGCGCAGGGTCTGGCTATGGCTACACCTTC
TRBV4-1	TRBD1	NA	TRBJ2-7	CASSQGQGGAYEQYF	TGCGCCAGCAGCCAAGGACAGGGGGGGGCCTACGAGCAGTACTTC
TRBV7-9	NA	NA	TRBJ2-1	CASSPSTTYNEQFF	TGTGCCAGCAGCCCCTCGACAACTTACAATGAGCAGTTCTTC
TRBV11-2	TRBD2	NA	TRBJ2-1	CASGPLAGAYNEQFF	TGTGCCAGCGGACCACTAGCGGGGGCTTACAATGAGCAGTTCTTC
TRBV28	NA	NA	TRBJ1-5	CASSSPGVRLSNQPQHF	TGTGCCAGCAGTTCTCCCGGGGTGCGATTGTCCAATCAGCCCCAGCATTTT
TRBV11-2	NA	NA	TRBJ1-5	CASSLQEGYGQPQHF	TGTGCCAGCAGCTTACAGGAGGGGTATGGACAGCCCCAGCATTTT
TRBV27	TRBD1	NA	TRBJ1-5	CASRSGQGGMGAQHF	TGTGCCAGCAGGTCGGGACAGGGCGGTATGGGAGCCCAGCATTTT
TRBV7-2	NA	few	TRBJ1-1	CASSLGRKAITEAFF	TGTGCCAGCAGCTTAGGCCGCAAGGCCATAACTGAAGCTTTCTTT
TRBV5-1	NA	NA	TRBJ2-7	CASSSQGRSSYEQYF	TGCGCCAGCAGCTCTCAGGGTAGAAGCTCCTACGAGCAGTACTTC
TRBV19	NA	NA	TRBJ1-2	CASRENGLHYGYTF	TGTGCCAGTAGAGAGAACGGCCTCCACTATGGCTACACCTTC
TRBV25-1	TRBD1	NA	TRBJ2-1	CASSIFGTGVFDEQFF	TGTGCCAGCAGTATATTCGGGACAGGGGTTTTTGATGAGCAGTTCTTC
TRBV2	NA	NA	TRBJ1-5	CASRRGTEDQPQHF	TGTGCCAGCAGGCGGGGGACGGAGGATCAGCCCCAGCATTTT
TRBV7-2	NA	NA	TRBJ1-2	CASSPRTAASYGYTF	TGTGCCAGCAGCCCCCGGACAGCTGCTTCCTATGGCTACACCTTC
TRBV28	NA	NA	TRBJ1-1	CASTDRISTEAFF	TGTGCCAGCACCGACAGGATTTCCACTGAAGCTTTCTTT